These 19 T cell receptor beta chains originate from one sample sequenced in a study of T cell responses to AZD1222 COVID-19 vaccine. Assay: immunoSEQ multiplex PCR; the TCRdb copy retains only in-frame clones and omits some. The sample includes 200,000 to 250,000 clones, roughly 91% of them seen just once. The material sequenced was peripheral blood, taken on day 0 of MenACWY control vaccination. These receptors originate from an adult in good health.

The genes are TRBV15 and TRBJ1-5; maybe TRBD1 (5 bases). The CDR3 covers 13 residues. Germline V CDR1 and CDR2: LNHNV, YYDKDF (reference sequence). V lost 6 bases and J lost 11, with 17 bases in between. CDR3 sequence: CATRGAGPGAQHF. CDR3 DNA: TGTGCCACCAGAGGGGCCGGCCCTGGGGCCCAGCATTTT.

The chain is built from TRBV5-1 and TRBJ2-3; TRBD1 matches at 11 bases. The CDR3 is 16 amino acids. Unmatched junction bases numbered 7, after V lost 2 bases and J lost 5 bases. CDR1 and CDR2 (germline): SGHRS, YFSETQ. The CDR3 spells CASSFTTGTGGDTQYF. CDR3 bases: TGCGCCAGCAGCTTTACGACCGGGACAGGGGGAGATACGCAGTATTTT. Full variable domain (outside the CDR3, taken from reference TRBV5-1 and TRBJ2-3): KAGVTQTPRYLIKTRGQQVTLSCSPISGHRSVSWYQQTPGQGLQFLFEYFSETQRNKGNFPGRFSGRQFSNSRSEMNVSTLELGDSALYLCASSFTTGTGGDTQYFGPGTRLTVL.

The chain joins TRBV27 to TRBJ1-1, with 10 bases fitting TRBD1. The CDR3 has 17 amino acids. Unmatched junction bases numbered 6, after V lost 2 bases and J lost 0 bases. Germline assignment: CDR1 MNHEY and CDR2 SMNVEV (reference sequence). This chain's CDR3 is CASSLKGQGTMNTEAFF. In DNA form, the CDR3 reads TGTGCCAGCAGTTTAAAGGGACAGGGGACCATGAACACTGAAGCTTTCTTT.

This clone appeared once. V and J are TRBV7-9 and TRBJ1-1; 8 bases are a match to TRBD1. The germline gives CDR1 SEHNR, CDR2 FQNEAQ (reference sequence). Germline trimming cut 7 bases from V and 0 bases from J; bases unmatched to any gene: 10. CDR3 size: 16 residues. The CDR3 sequence: CASTEQGEVMNTEAFF. The CDR3 coding sequence is TGTGCCAGCACCGAACAGGGGGAGGTCATGAACACTGAAGCTTTCTTT.

This clone was recorded only once. V is TRBV5-1 and J is TRBJ2-7, with 13 bases fitting TRBD2. The CDR3 consists of 15 residues. Germline loops: CDR1 SGHRS, CDR2 YFSETQ. The J segment lost 2 bases and the V segment lost 4 bases, leaving 3 bases of the junction unmatched. In nucleotides, the CDR3 is TGCGCCAGCAGCAGGACTAGCGGGGGTCCCTACGAGCAGTACTTC. Translated, it gives CASSRTSGGPYEQYF.

V and J are TRBV30 and TRBJ1-4, with D perhaps TRBD1 (6 bases). The CDR3 loop spans 15 amino acids. Trimming took 4 bases from V and 4 from J, leaving 16 bases between them. From germline, CDR1 is GTSNPN and CDR2 SVGIG (reference sequence). Here the CDR3 reads CAWTRGGRGNEKLFF. CDR3 DNA sequence: TGTGCCTGGACCCGTGGGGGGCGGGGTAATGAAAAACTGTTTTTT.

The genes are TRBV12-3 or TRBV12-4 and TRBJ1-2; D is unresolved. This CDR3 is built from 13 residues. Trimming took off 0 bases at V and 3 bases at J, with 5 bases between the two ends. The CDR3 DNA reads TGTGCCAGCAGTTTAGCCGGGTACTATGGCTACACCTTC. This encodes CASSLAGYYGYTF.

V is TRBV14 and J is TRBJ2-7; D ambiguous. Per the germline V gene, CDR1 is SGHDN and CDR2 is FVKESK. V was shortened by 0 bases and J by 5 bases, with 20 bases between the two germline ends. This CDR3 contains 17 residues. The DNA of the CDR3 is TGTGCCAGCAGCCAAGATCCATGGATCCTGGGTATCGACGAGCAGTACTTC. Its translation is CASSQDPWILGIDEQYF.

The rearrangement uses TRBV5-4 and TRBJ1-2; a weak D match, TRBD1 (5 bases). The CDR3 length is 16 residues. From germline, CDR1 is SGHNT and CDR2 YYREEE (reference sequence). The ends were cut back, 4 bases at V and 0 bases at J, with 16 bases in the middle. CDR3 in DNA: TGTGCCAGCAGCCCTACACAGGCCGGAGCTAACTATGGCTACACCTTC. Encoded protein: CASSPTQAGANYGYTF.

This chain joins TRBV18 and TRBJ1-2; D ambiguous. V lost 0 bases and J 1 base, leaving 9 bases between the germline ends. The germline V gene encodes CDR1 KGHSH and CDR2 LQKENI. The CDR3 sequence is 15 residues long. CDR3 coding DNA: TGTGCCAGCTCACCACCACGGCACAATAACTATGGCTACACCTTC. It yields the protein CASSPPRHNNYGYTF. Full variable domain (remainder filled in from reference TRBV18 and TRBJ1-2): NAGVMQNPRHLVRRRGQEARLRCSPMKGHSHVYWYRQLPEEGLKFMVYLQKENIIDESGMPKERFSAEFPKEGPSILRIQQVVRGDSAAYFCASSPPRHNNYGYTFGSGTRLTVV.

The CDR3 region has the DNA TGTGCCAGTAGTACTCAGACGGTGAACACTGAAGCTTTCTTT. It translates to CASSTQTVNTEAFF. V usage is TRBV19 and J usage is TRBJ1-1, with D hard to call. Trimming took 4 bases from V and 0 from J, leaving 9 bases between them. The CDR3 is 14 residues long. Germline V CDR1 and CDR2: LNHDA, SQIVND (reference sequence). The complete variable domain, with remaining parts taken from reference TRBV19 and TRBJ1-1, reads DGGITQSPKYLFRKEGQNVTLSCEQNLNHDAMYWYRQDPGQGLRLIYYSQIVNDFQKGDIAEGYSVSREKKESFPLTVTSAQKNPTAFYLCASSTQTVNTEAFFGQGTRLTVV.

The gene calls are TRBV7-9 and TRBJ1-1; TRBD1 is a possible D gene (5 bases). This CDR3 is 15 amino acids long. CDR1 is SEHNR, CDR2 FQNEAQ, per germline (reference sequence). V lost 5 bases, J lost 1 base, and 14 bases lay in between. The CDR3 sequence is CASSTGGTGNTEAFF. The CDR3 region has the DNA TGTGCCAGCAGCACAGGCGGGACTGGGAACACTGAAGCTTTCTTT.

V gene TRBV15 combines with J gene TRBJ1-5; TRBD1 might be the D (5 bases). This CDR3 is 14 amino acids long. V lost 6 bases, J lost 5 bases, and 14 bases lay in between. Germline V gene sequence: CDR1 LNHNV, CDR2 YYDKDF (reference sequence). The CDR3 protein is CATSSGTEYQPQHF. CDR3 sequence (DNA): TGTGCCACCAGTAGCGGGACCGAATATCAGCCCCAGCATTTT.

The J gene is TRBJ1-2, the V gene TRBV4-1; D remains ambiguous. Germline CDR1 reads MGHRA; CDR2 reads YSYEKL. This CDR3 contains 15 residues. The V end lost 0 bases, the J end lost 3 bases, and 11 bases lay between the germline ends. CDR3 sequence (DNA): TGCGCCAGCAGCCAAGATGTCCAGCTTGACTATGGCTACACCTTC. Residues: CASSQDVQLDYGYTF.

The chain links TRBV18 to TRBJ1-2; possible D gene TRBD1, 6 bases. V shed 4 bases and J shed 4 bases, with 16 bases lying between them. There are 15 residues in the CDR3. Germline V gene lookup returns CDR1 KGHSH and CDR2 LQKENI. The CDR3 protein is CASSRTPGASYGYTF. The CDR3 coding sequence is TGTGCCAGCTCACGTACCCCAGGGGCGAGCTATGGCTACACCTTC.

The V and J genes are TRBV7-2 and TRBJ2-7; D ambiguous. V was shortened by 2 bases and J by 1 base, with 9 bases between the two germline ends. This CDR3 spans 14 amino acids. Looked up from germline, CDR1 is SGHTA and CDR2 is FQGNSA. The CDR3 nucleotides read TGTGCCAGCAGCTTACCCCGCAAGTCCTACGAGCAGTACTTC. The encoded protein is CASSLPRKSYEQYF.

The chain combines TRBV14 with TRBJ1-1, with D hard to call. The germline gives CDR1 SGHDN, CDR2 FVKESK. The CDR3 is 13 amino acids. The germline V and J ends were trimmed by 0 bases and 2 bases, with 4 bases remaining between them. This CDR3 is CASSQDFNTEAFF. As DNA, the CDR3 is TGTGCCAGCAGCCAAGATTTCAACACTGAAGCTTTCTTT.

The rearrangement links TRBV28 to TRBJ1-5; no clear D gene. This CDR3 spans 17 amino acids. From germline, CDR1 is MDHEN and CDR2 SYDVKM. V shed 3 bases and J shed 0 bases, with 15 bases lying between them. CDR3 in amino acids: CASSLESAGPSNQPQHF. Here the CDR3 DNA reads TGTGCCAGCAGTTTGGAGTCGGCAGGCCCTAGCAATCAGCCCCAGCATTTT.

This chain joins TRBV7-2 and TRBJ1-3; D is ambiguous. CDR1 SGHTA and CDR2 FQGNSA come from the germline V gene. This CDR3 has 16 residues. Trimming removed 1 base from V and 2 bases from J, with 12 bases in between. The CDR3 DNA sequence: TGTGCCAGCAGCTTAGGCCAGGCCGGTACTGGAAACACCATATATTTT. Encoded protein: CASSLGQAGTGNTIYF.